The next 4 T cell receptor beta chains were all read from a single sample in a study of T cell responses to AZD1222 COVID-19 vaccine. The table came from immunoSEQ multiplex PCR; TCRdb's copy has only in-frame clones and leaves some out. Altogether tens of thousands of clones are present, about 81% being singletons, with the ten largest covering 9.5% to 13%. The specimen comprised peripheral blood, sampled on day 0 of AZD1222 vaccination. The source of these receptors is an adult in good health.

The chain is built from TRBV5-1 and TRBJ1-4; D ambiguous. V lost 0 bases to trimming and J lost 1 base, with 1 base between them. Germline CDR1 and CDR2: SGHRS and YFSETQ. The length of the CDR3 is 13 residues. Written as DNA, the CDR3 is TGCGCCAGCAGCTTGGGAACTAATGAAAAACTGTTTTTT. Translated, it gives CASSLGTNEKLFF.

The V call is TRBV6-1, the J call TRBJ1-1, with TRBD1 as a possible D gene (6 bases). The V and J ends lost 3 bases and 1 base respectively, with 9 bases between them. The CDR3 length is 14 residues. Looked up from germline, CDR1 is MNHNS and CDR2 is SASEGT. CDR3 in DNA: TGTGCCAGCAGTGACAGGGGCCGGAACACTGAAGCTTTCTTT. Protein sequence: CASSDRGRNTEAFF.

The chain has TRBV2 and TRBJ2-3, with 8 positions matching TRBD2. This CDR3 has 15 residues. Germline values: CDR1 SNHLY, CDR2 FYNNEI. Trimming cost V 5 bases and J 4 bases; bases outside gene matches: 8. The chain's CDR3 is CASSPIGGAADTQYF. The CDR3 DNA sequence: TGTGCCAGCAGTCCGATCGGGGGGGCGGCAGATACGCAGTATTTT.

The chain joins TRBV7-2 to TRBJ2-7; TRBD1 or TRBD2 may be the D gene (5 bases each). CDR1 is SGHTA, CDR2 FQGNSA, per germline. The CDR3 is 15 residues long. Trimming took 2 bases from V and 1 from J, leaving 12 bases between them. As DNA, the CDR3 is TGTGCCAGCAGCTTATCAAGGGGAGCGTCCTACGAGCAGTACTTC. It encodes CASSLSRGASYEQYF.